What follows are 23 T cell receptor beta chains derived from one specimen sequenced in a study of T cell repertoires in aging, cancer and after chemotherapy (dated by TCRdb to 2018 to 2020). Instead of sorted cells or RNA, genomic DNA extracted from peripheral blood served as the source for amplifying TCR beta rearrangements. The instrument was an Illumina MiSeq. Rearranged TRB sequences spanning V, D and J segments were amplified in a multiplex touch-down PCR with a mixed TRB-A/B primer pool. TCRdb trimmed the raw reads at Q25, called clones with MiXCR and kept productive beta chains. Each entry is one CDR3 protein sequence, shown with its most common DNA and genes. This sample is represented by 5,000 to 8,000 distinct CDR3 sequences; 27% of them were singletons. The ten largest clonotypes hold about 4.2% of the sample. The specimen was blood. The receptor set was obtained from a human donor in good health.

CDR3 protein: CATSRVAGGLLQTQYF. The CDR3 coding sequence is TGTGCCACCAGCAGAGTCGCGGGAGGGCTCTTACAGACCCAGTACTTC. This chain connects TRBV15 to TRBJ2-5; TRBD2 aligns across 9 bases. V trimming: 1 base; J trimming: 6 bases; junction bases outside the gene matches: 9. The CDR3 runs to 16 residues. Germline lookup yields CDR1 LNHNV and CDR2 YYDKDF (reference sequence).

For the CDR3, the DNA is TGTGCCAGCAACTTTGGGACAGGGAATCAGCCCCAGCATTTT. Amino acid sequence: CASNFGTGNQPQHF. This rearrangement joins TRBV13 to TRBJ1-5; 9 bases fit TRBD1. V lost 7 bases, J lost 4 bases, and 5 bases stayed unmatched. CDR3 length: 14 amino acids. Germline CDR1 reads PRHDT; CDR2 reads FYEKMQ (reference sequence).

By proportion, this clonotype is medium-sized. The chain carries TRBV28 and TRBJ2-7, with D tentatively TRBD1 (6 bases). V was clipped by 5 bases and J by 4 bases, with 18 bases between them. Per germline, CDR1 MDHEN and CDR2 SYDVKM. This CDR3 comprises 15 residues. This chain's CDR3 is CASSHGTRIDYEQYF. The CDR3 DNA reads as TGTGCCAGCAGTCACGGGACACGGATCGATTACGAGCAGTACTTC.

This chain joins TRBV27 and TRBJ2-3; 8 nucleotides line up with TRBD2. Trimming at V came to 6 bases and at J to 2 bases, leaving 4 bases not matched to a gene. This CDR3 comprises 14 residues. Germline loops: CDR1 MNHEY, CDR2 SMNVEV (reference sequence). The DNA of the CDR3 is TGTGCCAGCAGAGTAGCGGGGTACACAGATACGCAGTATTTT. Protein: CASRVAGYTDTQYF.

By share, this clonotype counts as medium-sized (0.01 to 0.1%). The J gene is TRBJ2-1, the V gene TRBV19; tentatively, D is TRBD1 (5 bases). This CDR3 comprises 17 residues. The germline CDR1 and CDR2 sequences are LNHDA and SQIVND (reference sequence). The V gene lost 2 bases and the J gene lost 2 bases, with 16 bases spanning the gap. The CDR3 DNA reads TGTGCCAGTAGTATATGGTGGGCAGGGCCACCCTACAATGAGCAGTTCTTC. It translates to CASSIWWAGPPYNEQFF.

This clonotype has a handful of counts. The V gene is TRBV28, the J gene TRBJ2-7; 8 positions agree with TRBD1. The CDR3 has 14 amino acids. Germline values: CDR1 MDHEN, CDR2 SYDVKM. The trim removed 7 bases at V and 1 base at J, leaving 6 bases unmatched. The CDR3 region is CASTLGQESYEQYF. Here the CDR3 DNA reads TGTGCCAGCACCCTGGGACAGGAATCCTACGAGCAGTACTTC.

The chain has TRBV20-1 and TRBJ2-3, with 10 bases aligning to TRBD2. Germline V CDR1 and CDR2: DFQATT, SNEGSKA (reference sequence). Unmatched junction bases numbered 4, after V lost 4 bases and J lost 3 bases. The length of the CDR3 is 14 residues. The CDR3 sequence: CSATTGLATDTQYF. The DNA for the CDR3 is TGCAGTGCTACCACGGGACTAGCGACAGATACGCAGTATTTT.

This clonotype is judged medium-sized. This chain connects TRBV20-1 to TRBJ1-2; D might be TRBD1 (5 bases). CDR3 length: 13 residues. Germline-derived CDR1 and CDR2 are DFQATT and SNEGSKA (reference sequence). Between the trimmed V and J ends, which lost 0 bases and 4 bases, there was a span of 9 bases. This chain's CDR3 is CSARDRGSYGYTF. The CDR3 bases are TGCAGTGCTAGAGATCGGGGGTCCTATGGCTACACCTTC.

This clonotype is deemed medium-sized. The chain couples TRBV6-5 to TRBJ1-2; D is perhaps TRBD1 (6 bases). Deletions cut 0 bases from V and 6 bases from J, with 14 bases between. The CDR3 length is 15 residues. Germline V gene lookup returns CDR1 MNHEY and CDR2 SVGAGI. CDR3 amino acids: CASSYSPDSTDGYTF. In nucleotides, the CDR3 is TGTGCCAGCAGTTACTCTCCGGACAGTACGGATGGCTACACCTTC.

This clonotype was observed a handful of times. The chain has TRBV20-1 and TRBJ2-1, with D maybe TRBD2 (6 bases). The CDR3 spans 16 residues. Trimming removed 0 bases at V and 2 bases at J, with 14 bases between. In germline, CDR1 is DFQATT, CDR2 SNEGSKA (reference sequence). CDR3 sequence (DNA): TGCAGTGCTAGAGATCTACTAGCCCCTACCTACAATGAGCAGTTCTTC. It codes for CSARDLLAPTYNEQFF.

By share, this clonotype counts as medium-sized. The CDR3, as DNA: TGTGCCAGCAGTCCCCGACAGGGGGCACCCTCCTACAATGAGCAGTTCTTC. This encodes CASSPRQGAPSYNEQFF. The rearrangement joins TRBV27 to TRBJ2-1; 10 bases are a match to TRBD1. Germline trimming cut 5 bases from V and 0 bases from J; bases unmatched to any gene: 7. From germline, CDR1 is MNHEY and CDR2 SMNVEV (reference sequence). The CDR3 consists of 17 residues.

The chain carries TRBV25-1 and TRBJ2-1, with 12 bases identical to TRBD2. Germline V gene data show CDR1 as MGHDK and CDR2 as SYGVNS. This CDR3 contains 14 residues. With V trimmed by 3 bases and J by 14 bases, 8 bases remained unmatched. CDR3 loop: CASSERTSGDGKFF. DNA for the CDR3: TGTGCCAGCAGTGAGAGGACTAGCGGGGATGGGAAGTTCTTC.

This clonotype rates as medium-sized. CDR3 DNA sequence: TGTGCCAGCAGCCACGGACTAGCGGGAGTCGGGGCCGAGCAGTACTTC. Translated: CASSHGLAGVGAEQYF. V usage is TRBV6-6 and J usage is TRBJ2-7; 13 bases match TRBD2. The germline CDR1 and CDR2 sequences are MNHNY and SVGAGI (reference sequence). This CDR3 is 16 amino acids long. Trimming took 6 bases from V and 6 from J; bases not matched to a gene: 11.

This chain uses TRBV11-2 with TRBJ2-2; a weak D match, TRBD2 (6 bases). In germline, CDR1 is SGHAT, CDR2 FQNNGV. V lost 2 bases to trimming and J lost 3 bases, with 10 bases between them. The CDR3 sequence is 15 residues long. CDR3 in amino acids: CASSLFGGYTGELFF. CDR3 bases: TGTGCCAGCAGCTTATTCGGGGGTTACACCGGGGAGCTGTTTTTT.

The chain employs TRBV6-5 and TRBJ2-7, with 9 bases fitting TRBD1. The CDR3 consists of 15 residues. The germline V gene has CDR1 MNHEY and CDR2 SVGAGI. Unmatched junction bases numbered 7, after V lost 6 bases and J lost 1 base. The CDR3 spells CASSRAGTGSYEQYV. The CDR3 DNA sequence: TGTGCCAGCAGCAGGGCCGGGACAGGGTCCTACGAGCAGTACGTC.

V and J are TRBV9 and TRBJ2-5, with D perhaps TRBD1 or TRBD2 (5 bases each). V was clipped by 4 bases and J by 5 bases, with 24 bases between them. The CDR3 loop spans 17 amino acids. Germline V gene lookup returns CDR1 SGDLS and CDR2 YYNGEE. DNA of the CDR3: TGTGCCAGCAGCCCTCGACTACTGGGGGAAATGGGGGAGACCCAGTACTTC. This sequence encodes CASSPRLLGEMGETQYF.

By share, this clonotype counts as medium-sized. CDR3 amino acids: CASSPGTVGYGYTF. CDR3 DNA: TGTGCCAGCAGCCCCGGGACAGTGGGCTATGGCTACACCTTC. The chain links TRBV7-9 to TRBJ1-2; the match to TRBD1 covers 7 bases. Germline CDR1 and CDR2: SEHNR and FQNEAQ (reference sequence). V gave up 5 bases and J gave up 4 bases; unmatched junction bases: 7. The CDR3 loop spans 14 amino acids.

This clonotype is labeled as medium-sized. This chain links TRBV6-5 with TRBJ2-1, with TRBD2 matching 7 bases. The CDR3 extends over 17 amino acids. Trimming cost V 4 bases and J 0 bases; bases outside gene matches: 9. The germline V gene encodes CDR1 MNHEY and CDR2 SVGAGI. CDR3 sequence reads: CASSSISGVPSYNEQFF. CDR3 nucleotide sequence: TGTGCCAGCAGTTCCATCAGCGGGGTCCCCTCCTACAATGAGCAGTTCTTC.

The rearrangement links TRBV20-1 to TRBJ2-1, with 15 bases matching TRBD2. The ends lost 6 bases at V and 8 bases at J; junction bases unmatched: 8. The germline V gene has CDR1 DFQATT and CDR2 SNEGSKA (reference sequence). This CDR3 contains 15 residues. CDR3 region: CSALGTSGRLDEQFF. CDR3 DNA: TGCAGTGCGCTCGGGACTAGCGGGAGGCTGGATGAGCAGTTCTTC.

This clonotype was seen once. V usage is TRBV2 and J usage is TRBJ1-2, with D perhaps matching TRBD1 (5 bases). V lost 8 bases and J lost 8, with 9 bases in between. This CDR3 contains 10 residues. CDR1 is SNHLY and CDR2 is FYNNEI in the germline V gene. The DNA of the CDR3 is TGTGCCAGCGGGGGGGGAGGCTACACCTTC. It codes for CASGGGGYTF.

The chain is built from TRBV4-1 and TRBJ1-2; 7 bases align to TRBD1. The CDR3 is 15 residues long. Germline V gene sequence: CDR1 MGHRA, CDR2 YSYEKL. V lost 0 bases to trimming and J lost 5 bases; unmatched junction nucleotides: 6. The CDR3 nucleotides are TGCGCCAGCAGCCAAGATCCGACAGGGACTTATGGCTACACCTTC. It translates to CASSQDPTGTYGYTF.

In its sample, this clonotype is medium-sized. The CDR3 reads CASSLGGNYGYTF. The CDR3 DNA follows: TGTGCCAGCAGTTTAGGAGGGAACTATGGCTACACCTTC. V gene TRBV12-3 or TRBV12-4 combines with J gene TRBJ1-2; D ambiguous. V was clipped by 1 base and J by 2 bases, with 5 bases between them. This CDR3 spans 13 amino acids.

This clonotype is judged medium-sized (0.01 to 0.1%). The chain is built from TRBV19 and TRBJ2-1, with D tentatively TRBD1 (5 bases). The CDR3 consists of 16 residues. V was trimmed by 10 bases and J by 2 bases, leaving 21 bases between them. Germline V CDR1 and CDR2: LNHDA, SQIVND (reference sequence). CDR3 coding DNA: TGTGCCACCCACCTCCAGGGTGATGTAACCTACAATGAGCAGTTCTTC. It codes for CATHLQGDVTYNEQFF.